These T cell receptor beta chains were read from a single sample in a study of T cells in Graves' hyperthyroidism and ophthalmopathy. TCRdb used MiXCR to reprocess the multiplex PCR reads, holding one entry per CDR3 protein. Of approximately 630,000 distinct CDR3 sequences in the sample, roughly 17% are singletons; the top ten hold 3% to 4%. The source material was blood. The receptors shown here come from a woman in her thirties with Graves' hyperthyroidism. CDR3s include the opening cysteine and the closing phenylalanine or tryptophan. The D gene is left open where the match is weak. Only part of the rows carry a size: once, few, many, or a class if the clone is expanded.

CDR3 protein,CDR3 DNA,J gene,clone size,V gene,D gene
CAWSVLSGAVTQYF,TGTGCCTGGAGTGTATTATCGGGGGCCGTCACGCAGTATTTT,TRBJ2-3,few,TRBV30,NA
CSARVREETQYF,TGCAGTGCTAGAGTCAGGGAAGAGACCCAGTACTTC,TRBJ2-5,many,TRBV20-1,NA
CASSDAPGSYTQYF,TGTGCCAGCAGCGATGCTCCAGGTTCATATACGCAGTATTTT,TRBJ2-3,few,TRBV5-6,NA
CASSSSGTGDYEQYF,TGTGCCAGCAGCTCCTCCGGGACAGGGGACTACGAGCAGTACTTC,TRBJ2-7,many,TRBV13,TRBD1
CASSPQGSPGNTIYF,TGTGCCAGCAGTCCCCAGGGGTCTCCTGGAAACACCATATATTTT,TRBJ1-3,many,TRBV6-1,NA
CSASRGRGEAFF,TGCAGTGCTAGTCGGGGACGTGGTGAAGCTTTCTTT,TRBJ1-1,NA,TRBV20-1,NA
CASSPSQPVGKNIQYF,TGCGCCAGCAGCCCGTCACAGCCCGTGGGGAAAAACATTCAGTACTTC,TRBJ2-4,few,TRBV4-1,NA
CASSSRGITQETQYF,TGTGCCAGCAGCTCGAGGGGGATTACCCAAGAGACCCAGTACTTC,TRBJ2-5,many,TRBV13,NA
CASSQAIGHQLGYTF,TGCGCCAGCAGCCAAGCCATCGGACACCAGTTGGGCTACACCTTC,TRBJ1-2,NA,TRBV4-1,NA
CSGTWGGVTEAFF,TGCAGCGGGACTTGGGGGGGAGTCACTGAAGCTTTCTTT,TRBJ1-1,NA,TRBV29-1,NA
CSARVLEGAGGVQETQYF,TGCAGTGCTAGAGTATTAGAGGGAGCAGGCGGGGTCCAAGAGACCCAGTACTTC,TRBJ2-5,few,TRBV20-1,NA
CAIKGPGGNEQFF,TGTGCCATCAAAGGCCCCGGAGGGAATGAGCAGTTCTTC,TRBJ2-1,few,TRBV10-3,NA
CSVRGKSNTEAFF,TGCAGCGTTCGGGGGAAGTCGAACACTGAAGCTTTCTTT,TRBJ1-1,few,TRBV29-1,NA
CAWSVGQKIEAFF,TGTGCCTGGAGTGTAGGGCAGAAGATTGAAGCTTTCTTT,TRBJ1-1,many,TRBV30,NA
CASSQDRLGTDTQYF,TGCGCCAGCAGCCAAGATAGACTTGGCACAGATACGCAGTATTTT,TRBJ2-3,NA,TRBV4-1,NA
CASGSQGVGYSPLHF,TGTGCTAGTGGTTCCCAGGGGGTCGGGTATTCACCCCTCCACTTT,TRBJ1-6,many,TRBV12-5,TRBD1
CSARETEGVNEQFF,TGCAGTGCTAGAGAGACGGAAGGGGTCAATGAGCAGTTCTTC,TRBJ2-1,few,TRBV20-1,NA
CSADPEEETQYF,TGCAGTGCTGACCCTGAGGAAGAGACCCAGTACTTC,TRBJ2-5,many,TRBV20-1,NA
CASSPGPREGRYEQYF,TGTGCCAGCTCACCGGGGCCCCGCGAGGGTAGGTACGAGCAGTACTTC,TRBJ2-7,few,TRBV18,NA
CSVAQGTYEQYF,TGCAGCGTTGCCCAGGGAACCTACGAGCAGTACTTC,TRBJ2-7,few,TRBV29-1,NA
CASTTWGANEQFF,TGTGCCAGCACTACCTGGGGTGCGAATGAGCAGTTCTTC,TRBJ2-1,many,TRBV12-3/TRBV12-4,NA
CASWWDRGVSKDQYF,TGTGCCAGCTGGTGGGACAGGGGGGTATCAAAGGATCAGTACTTC,TRBJ2-4,many,TRBV28,TRBD1
CASSLEGGAAYEQYF,TGTGCCAGCAGCTTAGAGGGGGGAGCAGCCTACGAGCAGTACTTC,TRBJ2-7,NA,TRBV11-2,NA
CASSNLDQLYEQFF,TGTGCCAGCTCCAATTTGGACCAGCTGTATGAGCAGTTCTTC,TRBJ2-1,many,TRBV28,NA
CASRKTGPSSYNEQFF,TGTGCCAGTAGAAAGACAGGGCCGAGCTCCTACAATGAGCAGTTCTTC,TRBJ2-1,NA,TRBV19,TRBD1
CASSPTGGSNYGYTF,TGTGCCAGCAGCCCAACAGGAGGATCCAACTATGGCTACACCTTC,TRBJ1-2,few,TRBV7-2,NA
CASTIGGGYQETQYF,TGTGCCAGCACGATCGGCGGAGGCTACCAAGAGACCCAGTACTTC,TRBJ2-5,many,TRBV6-1,NA
CASSVRTGGYNEQFF,TGTGCCAGCAGCGTAAGGACAGGGGGCTACAATGAGCAGTTCTTC,TRBJ2-1,many,TRBV11-2,TRBD1
CASSRDRGARYF,TGTGCCAGCAGCCGAGACCGGGGAGCGCGGTACTTC,TRBJ2-7,few,TRBV7-9,NA
CASSRTSGREQYF,TGTGCCAGCAGTCGGACTAGCGGTAGGGAGCAGTACTTC,TRBJ2-7,many,TRBV12-3/TRBV12-4,TRBD2
CASRSSSGRSYEQYF,TGTGCCAGCAGGTCATCTAGCGGGCGCTCCTACGAGCAGTACTTC,TRBJ2-7,many,TRBV11-2,TRBD2
CASSPGQSFYEQYF,TGTGCCAGCTCACCGGGACAGAGCTTTTACGAGCAGTACTTC,TRBJ2-7,many,TRBV18,TRBD1
CASRLTPYSNQPQHF,TGTGCCAGCAGGCTGACTCCATATAGCAATCAGCCCCAGCATTTT,TRBJ1-5,NA,TRBV27,NA
CASNYLRETNEQYF,TGTGCCAGCAACTATCTCCGGGAGACAAACGAGCAGTACTTC,TRBJ2-7,many,TRBV28,NA
CASSLERGVETQYF,TGTGCCAGCAGCTTAGAGAGAGGGGTAGAGACCCAGTACTTC,TRBJ2-5,NA,TRBV7-2,NA
CAIKDSIYEQYF,TGTGCCATCAAGGACAGCATCTACGAGCAGTACTTC,TRBJ2-7,NA,TRBV10-3,NA
CASSIATGNEQFF,TGTGCCAGTAGTATTGCCACCGGCAATGAGCAGTTCTTC,TRBJ2-1,NA,TRBV19,NA
CASSRTSDSYNKQFF,TGCGCCAGCAGCCGGACTAGCGACTCCTACAATAAGCAGTTCTTC,TRBJ2-1,NA,TRBV5-1,TRBD2
CSAGKLSGANVLTF,TGCAGTGCGGGAAAGCTCTCTGGGGCCAACGTCCTGACTTTC,TRBJ2-6,NA,TRBV20-1,NA
CASSVPGTGNYEQYF,TGTGCCAGCAGCGTCCCCGGGACAGGGAACTACGAGCAGTACTTC,TRBJ2-7,few,TRBV7-2,TRBD1
CASSATGLTYEQYF,TGTGCCAGCAGTGCGACAGGCCTTACCTACGAGCAGTACTTC,TRBJ2-7,few,TRBV6-1,NA
CASSQVSGGWTEAFF,TGTGCCAGCAGCCAAGTTTCCGGGGGCTGGACTGAAGCTTTCTTT,TRBJ1-1,NA,TRBV14,NA
CASSSATGGQETQYF,TGTGCCAGCTCATCGGCTACAGGGGGCCAAGAGACCCAGTACTTC,TRBJ2-5,few,TRBV18,TRBD1
CASGLRSTGELFF,TGTGCCAGCGGCCTTAGGTCCACCGGGGAGCTGTTTTTT,TRBJ2-2,many,TRBV12-3/TRBV12-4,NA
CSANWPGQGAMDTQYF,TGCAGTGCTAACTGGCCGGGACAGGGGGCCATGGATACGCAGTATTTT,TRBJ2-3,NA,TRBV20-1,TRBD1
CASSVGGGPNTGELFF,TGTGCCAGCAGCGTAGGAGGCGGACCGAACACCGGGGAGCTGTTTTTT,TRBJ2-2,few,TRBV9,NA